This T cell receptor beta chain was identified during a study of blood T cell repertoires in COVID-19. Methods used by the authors: Researchers report that nucleated cell counts were estimated from reference gene primer amplification. The protocol was immunoSEQ multiplex PCR, while the TCRdb copy is restricted to in-frame clones and leaves out a portion. That table supplies the V and J calls and clone size; D and trimming were determined from the DNA. The table shows under 250,000 clones, with 80% to 85% occurring only once. CDR1 is MDHEN and CDR2 is SYDVKM in the germline V gene. The CDR3 contains 15 residues. The ends lost 4 bases at V and 7 bases at J; junction bases unmatched: 12.

The clonotype originates from a woman aged 25 to 45 who had recovered from COVID-19. Sequenced sample: peripheral blood. The chain carries TRBV28 and TRBJ2-7; 8 bases are shared with TRBD2. CDR3 bases: TGTGCCAGCAGTTCCCCGGGGGCGGGGGGAATTGAGCAGTACTTC. It is translated as CASSSPGAGGIEQYF.